This TCR beta chain comes out of a study of patients and donors after allogeneic stem cell transplantation. The sample holds a few counts of this clonotype. TCRdb itself ran the RT-PCR reads through MiXCR, one entry per CDR3 protein. The sample lists about 410,000 distinct CDR3 sequences; 16% were seen once. Trimming left V 6 bases short and J 0 bases short, with 14 bases between. Germline V gene lookup returns CDR1 MNHNS and CDR2 SASEGT. The CDR3 totals 16 residues. The chain uses TRBV6-1 and TRBJ2-2; D uncertain. This clonotype was sampled from a human donor who was either an allogeneic HSCT recipient or a stem cell or donor lymphocyte infusion donor (not recorded which). It is not recorded whose cells these are; they may come from a transplant donor. The sequenced sample consisted of blood, either unsorted or a sorted T cell fraction (not recorded which). CDR3 bases: TGTGCCAGCAGCTCCCCACACCCTTCGAACACCGGGGAGCTGTTTTTT. Protein product: CASSSPHPSNTGELFF.